This TCR beta chain came from a study of tissue T cells after allogeneic stem cell transplantation (dated by TCRdb to between 2021 and 2024). Context from the whole study: The study profiled TCR beta repertoires across many tissues from research autopsies of patients with and without GVHD, plus mouse models of GVHD. The human part of the study was a prospective observational study with no blinding and no randomization. Overall results and qualifications from the work: In both patients and mice, T cells from blood and spleen picked up only a limited part of the TCR repertoire that was detected in tissues. Only a few T cell clones appeared in more than one patient, yet motif-based clustering showed tissue-specific repertoire signatures that were shared between patients. The patient cohort was small and varied clinically, and sampling depth was recognized as a limitation. Within patients, how anatomically similar tissues were was a major factor shaping TCR repertoire composition, regardless of disease or transplant status. The study did not establish which tissue TCRs were alloreactive or antigen-specific, and some clones may have been host cells that persisted.

The time point tag for this specimen amounts to: mouse harvest day 14 after allogeneic transplant. Each mouse graft, delivered by tail vein injection, combined 10^6 splenic CD5+ T cells with 10^7 T-cell-depleted bone marrow cells. GVHD in mice was modeled with a major MHC-mismatch B6 (H2b) into BALB/c (H2d) model, and tissues were profiled at day 7 or 14. On day 7 or 14 post-transplant, mouse tissues and retro-orbital blood were harvested with separate sterile tools for each animal, and livers were flushed beforehand. Before genomic DNA isolation with the DNeasy Blood & Tissue Kit, mouse tissues were minced using razor blades in buffered saline. Taking its sample share into account, this clone is medium-sized (0.01 to 0.1%). Its antigen is unknown. Gene names, together with germline sequences, are murine for this receptor. With the read ending 1 residue before the CDR3 end, the germline J gene is used to fill in that end.

Library creation used the immunoSEQ multiplex PCR assay. Adaptive Biotechnologies performed the TCRbeta CDR3 sequencing at survey depth and reported CDR3 sequences, V/J genes, productive frequency and template counts. Amplification of TCR beta CDR3 regions was performed from genomic DNA rather than from RNA. Turning to the authors' computational methods: Jensen-Shannon divergence was used to quantify pairwise repertoire overlap between tissues, with a value of 1 indicating complete divergence and a value of 0 indicating identical repertoires. Tissues were grouped by single-linkage agglomerative hierarchical clustering of pairwise JSD values, and the clustering results were shown as dendrograms. GLIPH2 was run on all patient samples with simulation_depth 1000, kmer_min_depth 3 and cdr3_length_cutoff 8, and groups with more than two unique CDR3s were retained. In a standardized tissue-overlap score, Jaccard GLIPH-group overlap across patients was extrapolated to a standard repertoire size of 1000 clones. Associations of diversity with clinical or experimental variables used linear mixed-effect models with tissue fixed effects and individual random effects. This immuneACCESS table, as held by TCRdb, lists in-frame sequences with V and J called but not all clones. Of the missing ones, under half trace to an unresolved V gene in checked studies; the others have no known cause. D and trimming were read from the DNA, whereas the V and J calls and clone size are those reported in that table. The sample records 4,000 to 5,500 clones, approximately 30% of which are singletons. Approximately 9% of the sample lies in the top ten.

Including cysteine and phenylalanine, the CDR3 has 15 amino acids. The CDR3 was read in part: 42 bases, with the frame set at base 1. V gives up 0 bases and J gives up 0 bases, and the segment between their germline ends measures 7 bases. The germline V gene supplies CDR1 NSHNY and CDR2 SYGAGN. The rearranged segments are TRBV13-1 and TRBJ1-3; no D gene can be assigned with confidence. The receptor's source is a female BALB/c mouse given C57BL/6 T cells with graft-versus-host disease after an allogeneic hematopoietic cell transplant. Sequencing was carried out using skin. CDR3 bases read: TGTGCCAGCAGTGATGCCGCCAGTTCTGGAAATACGCTCTAT. It encodes CASSDAASSGNTLY. The complete CDR3 sequence is CASSDAASSGNTLYF.